This T cell receptor beta chain is drawn from a study of cytomegalovirus exposure and HLA in healthy donors. Study-wide findings and caveats: CMV serostatus was the only immune exposure information that was available.

Germline V gene data show CDR1 as MNHEY and CDR2 as SMNVEV (reference sequence). The CDR3 runs to 13 residues. V was shortened by 3 bases and J by 9 bases, with 12 bases between the two germline ends. Of note for this clone: Antigen specificity is unknown.

PCR used 60 Vbeta primers and 13 Jbeta primers. The protocol was immunoSEQ multiplex PCR, while the TCRdb copy is restricted to in-frame clones and leaves out a portion. The table shows roughly 150,000 clones, with over 75% occurring only once. The rearrangement uses TRBV27 and TRBJ1-5, with D perhaps TRBD1 (5 bases). The TCR sequence derives from a man aged 30 to 39 in good health. The material sequenced was PBMCs. CDR3 DNA sequence: TGTGCCAGCAGTTTTGAACCCGGGGGGCCCCAGCATTTT. Its protein product is CASSFEPGGPQHF.